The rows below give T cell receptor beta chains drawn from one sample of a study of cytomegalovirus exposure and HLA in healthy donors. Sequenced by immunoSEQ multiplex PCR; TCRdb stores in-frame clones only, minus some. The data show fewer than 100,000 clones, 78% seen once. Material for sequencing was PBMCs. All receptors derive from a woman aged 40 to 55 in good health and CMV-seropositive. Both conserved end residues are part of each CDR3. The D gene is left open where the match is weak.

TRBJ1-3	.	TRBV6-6	CASKTGMLSGNTIYF	TGTGCCAGCAAAACAGGGATGCTCTCTGGAAACACCATATATTTT
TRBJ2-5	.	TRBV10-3	CAISMSAFETQYF	TGTGCCATCAGTATGAGCGCTTTTGAGACCCAGTACTTC
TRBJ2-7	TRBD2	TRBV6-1	CASSPSGGVYEQYF	TGTGCCAGCAGCCCGTCGGGAGGGGTATACGAGCAGTACTTC
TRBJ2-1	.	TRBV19	CASSIAEKNPYNEQFF	TGTGCCAGTAGTATAGCCGAGAAGAATCCCTACAATGAGCAGTTCTTC
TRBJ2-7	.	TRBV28	CASSLTDRSYEQYF	TGTGCCAGCAGTCTAACCGACAGGAGCTACGAGCAGTACTTC
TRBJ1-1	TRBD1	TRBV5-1	CASSRTGTVNTEAFF	TGCGCCAGCAGCCGAACCGGGACAGTAAACACTGAAGCTTTCTTT
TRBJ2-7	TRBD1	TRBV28	CASSLGTGVVGEQYF	TGTGCCAGCAGTTTAGGGACAGGGGTAGTAGGCGAGCAGTACTTC
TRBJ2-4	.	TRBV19	CASSIAGVNIQYF	TGTGCCAGTAGTATAGCAGGGGTGAACATTCAGTACTTC
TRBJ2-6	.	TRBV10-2	CTSSESTLTSAGANVLTF	TGCACCAGCAGTGAGTCGACACTTACCAGTGCTGGGGCCAACGTCCTGACTTTC
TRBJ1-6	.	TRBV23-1	CASSQSTVRNSPLHF	TGCGCCAGCAGTCAATCGACAGTCAGAAATTCACCCCTCCACTTT
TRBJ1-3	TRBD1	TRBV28	CASSLTGSTIYF	TGTGCCAGCAGTTTGACAGGGAGCACCATATATTTT
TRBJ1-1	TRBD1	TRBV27	CASSLYSAGQGSGAFF	TGTGCCAGCAGTTTATATTCGGCGGGACAGGGTTCAGGAGCTTTCTTT
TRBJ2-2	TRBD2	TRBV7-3	CASSLILAANTGELFF	TGTGCCAGCAGCTTAATACTAGCGGCAAACACCGGGGAGCTGTTTTTT
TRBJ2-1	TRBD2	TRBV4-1	CASSQASGINEQFF	TGCGCCAGCAGCCAAGCTAGCGGGATAAATGAGCAGTTCTTC
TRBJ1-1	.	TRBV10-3	CAISVKGGDTEAFF	TGTGCCATCAGTGTGAAGGGAGGGGACACTGAAGCTTTCTTT
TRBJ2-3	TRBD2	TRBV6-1	CASSGLAGELGDTQYF	TGTGCCAGCAGTGGACTAGCGGGAGAGTTGGGAGATACGCAGTATTTT
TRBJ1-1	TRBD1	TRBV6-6	CASSRRTGGNTEAFF	TGTGCCAGCAGTCGACGGACAGGGGGGAACACTGAAGCTTTCTTT
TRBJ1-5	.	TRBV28	CASSLMTEPYQPQHF	TGTGCCAGCAGTTTGATGACAGAACCCTATCAGCCCCAGCATTTT
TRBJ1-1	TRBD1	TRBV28	CAGGQGAATEAFF	TGTGCCGGCGGACAGGGAGCGGCGACTGAAGCTTTCTTT
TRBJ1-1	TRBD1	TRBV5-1	CASSGTGLNTEAFF	TGCGCCAGCTCCGGGACAGGGCTGAACACTGAAGCTTTCTTT